The clone carrying this T cell receptor beta chain has only one observation. The data are from a study of blood T cell repertoires in COVID-19. In the original workflow: Amplification with reference gene primers provided the estimates of nucleated cell counts. The data were produced by immunoSEQ multiplex PCR, yet TCRdb's version contains in-frame clones alone and is incomplete. V and J calls and clone size come straight from that table; D and trimming were deduced from the DNA. The table lists about 130,000 clones, approximately 82% of them singletons. V gave up 3 bases and J gave up 6 bases; unmatched junction bases: 4. The CDR3 extends over 13 amino acids. Per germline, CDR1 MNHNS and CDR2 SASEGT.

The sequenced material came from peripheral blood. The source of this sequence is a woman in her forties or fifties with acute or convalescent COVID-19. The chain joins TRBV6-1 to TRBJ2-7, with 8 bases fitting TRBD2. CDR3 protein: CASSDGGGFEQYF. The CDR3 region has the DNA TGTGCCAGCAGTGACGGGGGGGGTTTCGAGCAGTACTTC.